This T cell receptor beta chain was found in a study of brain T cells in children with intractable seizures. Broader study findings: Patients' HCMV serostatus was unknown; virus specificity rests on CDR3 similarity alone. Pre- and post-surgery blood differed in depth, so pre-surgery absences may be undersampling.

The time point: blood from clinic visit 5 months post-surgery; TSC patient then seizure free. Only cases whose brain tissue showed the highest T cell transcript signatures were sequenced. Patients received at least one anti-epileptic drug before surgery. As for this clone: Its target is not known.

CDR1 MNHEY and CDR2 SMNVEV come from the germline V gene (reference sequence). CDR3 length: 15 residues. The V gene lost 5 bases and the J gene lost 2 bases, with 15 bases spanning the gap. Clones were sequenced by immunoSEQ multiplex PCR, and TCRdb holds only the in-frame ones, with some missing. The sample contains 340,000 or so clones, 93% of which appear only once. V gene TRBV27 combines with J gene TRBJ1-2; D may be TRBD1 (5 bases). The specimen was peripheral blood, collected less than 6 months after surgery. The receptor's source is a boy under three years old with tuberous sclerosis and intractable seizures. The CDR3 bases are TGTGCCAGCAGTGTGACAGCCTCTATAAACTATGGCTACACCTTC. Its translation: CASSVTASINYGYTF.